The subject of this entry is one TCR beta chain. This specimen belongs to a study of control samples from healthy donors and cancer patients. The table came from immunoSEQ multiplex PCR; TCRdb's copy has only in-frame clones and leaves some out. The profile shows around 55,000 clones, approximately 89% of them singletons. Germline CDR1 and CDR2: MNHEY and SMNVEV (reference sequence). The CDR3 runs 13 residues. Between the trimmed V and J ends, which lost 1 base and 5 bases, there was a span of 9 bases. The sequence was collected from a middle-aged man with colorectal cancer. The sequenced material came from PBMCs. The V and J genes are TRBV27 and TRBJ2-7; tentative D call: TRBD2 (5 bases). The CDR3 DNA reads TGTGCCAGCAGTTTATACGGGGTCCACGAGCAGTACTTC. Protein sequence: CASSLYGVHEQYF.